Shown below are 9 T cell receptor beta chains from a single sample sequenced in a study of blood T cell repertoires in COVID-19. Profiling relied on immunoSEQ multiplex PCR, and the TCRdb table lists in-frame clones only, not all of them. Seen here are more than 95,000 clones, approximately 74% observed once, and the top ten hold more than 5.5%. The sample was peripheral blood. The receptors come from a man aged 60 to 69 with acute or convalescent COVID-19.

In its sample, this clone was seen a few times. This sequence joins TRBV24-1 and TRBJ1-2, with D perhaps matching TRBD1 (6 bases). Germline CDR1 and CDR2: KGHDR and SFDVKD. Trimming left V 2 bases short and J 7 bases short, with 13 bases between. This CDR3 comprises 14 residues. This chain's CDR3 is CATSDSVTGLGYTF. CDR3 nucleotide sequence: TGTGCCACCAGTGATTCGGTTACAGGGCTTGGCTACACCTTC.

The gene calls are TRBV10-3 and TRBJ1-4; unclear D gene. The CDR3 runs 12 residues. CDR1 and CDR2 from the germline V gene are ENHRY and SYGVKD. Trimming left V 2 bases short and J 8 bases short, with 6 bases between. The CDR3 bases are TGTGCCATCAGTGAGGGAGGGGAAAAACTGTTTTTT. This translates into CAISEGGEKLFF.

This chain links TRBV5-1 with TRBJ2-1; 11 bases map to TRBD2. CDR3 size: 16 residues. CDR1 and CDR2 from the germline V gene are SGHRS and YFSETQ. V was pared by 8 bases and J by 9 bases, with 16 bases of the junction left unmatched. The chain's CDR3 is CASASSGGPRRSEQFF. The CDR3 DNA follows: TGCGCCAGTGCCTCTAGCGGGGGGCCGAGGAGATCTGAGCAGTTCTTC.

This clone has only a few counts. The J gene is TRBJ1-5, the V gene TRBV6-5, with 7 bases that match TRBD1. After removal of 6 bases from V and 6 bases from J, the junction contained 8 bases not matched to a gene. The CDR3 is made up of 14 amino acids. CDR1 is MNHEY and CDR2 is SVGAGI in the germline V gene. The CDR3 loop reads CASRGDRESQPQHF. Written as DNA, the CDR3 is TGTGCCAGCAGGGGAGACAGGGAGTCTCAGCCCCAGCATTTT.

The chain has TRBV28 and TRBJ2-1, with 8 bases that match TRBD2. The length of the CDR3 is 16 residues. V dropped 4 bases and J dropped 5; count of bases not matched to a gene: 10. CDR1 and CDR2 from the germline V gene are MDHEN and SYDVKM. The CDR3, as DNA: TGTGCCAGCAGTTCCCTAAAGCGGGGGTACGACAATGAGCAGTTCTTC. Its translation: CASSSLKRGYDNEQFF.

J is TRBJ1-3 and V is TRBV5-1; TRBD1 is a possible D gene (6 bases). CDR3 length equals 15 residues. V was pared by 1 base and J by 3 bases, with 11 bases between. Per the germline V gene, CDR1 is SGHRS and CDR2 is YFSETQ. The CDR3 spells CASSLNGQFGNTIYF. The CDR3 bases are TGCGCCAGCAGCTTGAACGGACAGTTTGGAAACACCATATATTTT.

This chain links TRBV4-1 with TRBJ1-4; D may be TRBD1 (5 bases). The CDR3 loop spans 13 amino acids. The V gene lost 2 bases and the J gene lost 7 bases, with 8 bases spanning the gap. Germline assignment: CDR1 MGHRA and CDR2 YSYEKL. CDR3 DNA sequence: TGCGCCAGCAGCCAATGGCAGGGTGAAAAACTGTTTTTT. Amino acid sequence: CASSQWQGEKLFF.

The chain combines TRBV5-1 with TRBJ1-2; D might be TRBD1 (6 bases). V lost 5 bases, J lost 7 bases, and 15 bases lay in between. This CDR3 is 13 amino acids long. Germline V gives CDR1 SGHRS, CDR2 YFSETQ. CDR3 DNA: TGCGCCAGCAGGATGGGACAAAACGTTGGCTACACCTTC. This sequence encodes CASRMGQNVGYTF.

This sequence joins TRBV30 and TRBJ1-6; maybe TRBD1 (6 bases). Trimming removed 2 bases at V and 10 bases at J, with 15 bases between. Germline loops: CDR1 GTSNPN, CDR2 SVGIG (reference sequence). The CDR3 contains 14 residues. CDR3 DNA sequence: TGTGCCTGGAGTAGGAGCAGGGGAAGGTCACCCCTCCACTTT. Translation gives CAWSRSRGRSPLHF. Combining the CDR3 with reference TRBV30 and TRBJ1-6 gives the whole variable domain SQTIHQWPATLVQPVGSPLSLECTVEGTSNPNLYWYRQAAGRGLQLLFYSVGIGQISSEVPQNLSASRPQDRQFILSSKKLLLSDSGFYLCAWSRSRGRSPLHFGNGTRLTVT.